This T cell receptor beta chain was sequenced during a study of blood T cell repertoires in COVID-19. V shed 5 bases, J shed 2 bases, and the junction held 8 bases outside the gene matches. CDR1 is MNHEY, CDR2 SVGEGT, per germline. This CDR3 region has 16 residues. Sequenced by immunoSEQ multiplex PCR; TCRdb stores in-frame clones only, minus some. This table holds roughly 190,000 clones, about four fifths found once. This TCR came from a woman between 35 and 50 years old with acute or convalescent COVID-19. The source material was peripheral blood. This chain connects TRBV6-2 or TRBV6-3 to TRBJ2-1; 8 nucleotides match TRBD2. The CDR3 loop is CASSKSSGGTYNEQFF. CDR3 coding DNA: TGTGCCAGCAGTAAATCCAGCGGGGGAACCTACAATGAGCAGTTCTTC.